This passage covers 30 T cell receptor beta chains from one sample sequenced in a study of cytomegalovirus exposure and HLA in healthy donors. PCR amplification relied on 60 Vbeta primers (plus 13 Jbeta primers). Profiling relied on immunoSEQ multiplex PCR, and the TCRdb table lists in-frame clones only, not all of them. The sample contains nearly 110,000 clones, more than 60% of which appear only once. The sample taken for sequencing was PBMCs. The receptors here all came from a man in his sixties in good health and CMV-seronegative.

The rearrangement links TRBV7-6 to TRBJ2-3, with a tentative D call TRBD1 (6 bases). V gave up 1 base and J gave up 7 bases, with 15 bases separating them. The CDR3 covers 15 residues. Germline CDR1 reads SGHVS; CDR2 reads FNYEAQ. CDR3 loop: CASSLVPGATNTQYF. The DNA of the CDR3 is TGTGCCAGCAGCTTAGTTCCAGGGGCGACAAATACGCAGTATTTT.

The CDR3 DNA sequence: TGTGCCAGCAGCCCCCGACAGAATTCACCCCTCCACTTT. Protein sequence: CASSPRQNSPLHF. This chain links TRBV7-2 with TRBJ1-6; TRBD1 is a possible D gene (5 bases). This CDR3 has 13 amino acids. The V gene's germline CDR1 is SGHTA and CDR2 FQGNSA. The V end lost 5 bases, the J end lost 7 bases, and 9 bases lay between the germline ends.

This clone was counted a single time. This chain uses TRBV11-2 with TRBJ1-6, with TRBD1 identical over 7 bases. V shed 5 bases, J shed 8 bases, and the junction held 9 bases outside the gene matches. Germline CDR1 SGHAT, CDR2 FQNNGV. The CDR3 runs 15 residues. CDR3 in DNA: TGTGCCAGCAGCACAACCACAGGGGTTTATTCACCCCTCCACTTT. Its translation: CASSTTTGVYSPLHF.

The J gene is TRBJ2-1, the V gene TRBV6-7, with no clear D. TRBV6-7 belongs to the ORF category, with a function that is uncertain. The CDR3 contains 16 residues. V lost 4 bases and J 4 bases, leaving 17 bases between the germline ends. As DNA, the CDR3 is TGTGCCAGCAGTTCTACCCCCGGTCTGCTTTACAATGAGCAGTTCTTC. This translates into CASSSTPGLLYNEQFF.

The rearrangement uses TRBV28 and TRBJ1-6; no firm D call. Germline values: CDR1 MDHEN, CDR2 SYDVKM. V dropped 2 bases and J dropped 10 bases, with 12 bases sitting between them. This CDR3 comprises 14 residues. CDR3 DNA sequence: TGTGCCAGCAGTTTAACGGCAGGCCCCTCACCCCTCCACTTT. The encoded protein is CASSLTAGPSPLHF.

V usage is TRBV4-1 and J usage is TRBJ1-5; 8 nucleotides align to TRBD1. From germline, CDR1 is MGHRA and CDR2 YSYEKL. V gave up 1 base and J gave up 5 bases; unmatched junction bases: 4. This CDR3 is built from 15 residues. CDR3 nucleotide sequence: TGCGCCAGCAGCCAAGGGACAGGGCCCCATCAGCCCCAGCATTTT. This translates into CASSQGTGPHQPQHF.

This chain connects TRBV5-4 to TRBJ2-7; no reliable D call. Germline V lookup: CDR1 SGHNT, CDR2 YYREEE (reference sequence). The CDR3 spans 15 residues. V lost 0 bases and J lost 6, with 16 bases in between. The CDR3 sequence: CASSLEQGVTLEQYF. The CDR3 nucleotides are TGTGCCAGCAGCTTGGAACAAGGAGTTACCCTCGAGCAGTACTTC.

The chain joins TRBV5-4 to TRBJ2-7; 11 bases line up with TRBD2. The CDR3 length is 14 residues. The V segment lost 4 bases and the J segment 2 bases; nucleotides outside the gene matches: 2. Per germline, CDR1 SGHNT and CDR2 YYREEE (reference sequence). The CDR3 nucleotides read TGTGCCAGCAGCCATAGCGGGGGGGCCTACGAGCAGTACTTC. It codes for CASSHSGGAYEQYF.

This chain uses TRBV19 with TRBJ1-1; 7 bases fit TRBD1. The V gene end was trimmed by 9 bases and the J gene end by 5 bases; junction bases not matched to a gene: 12. Per the germline V gene, CDR1 is LNHDA and CDR2 is SQIVND (reference sequence). This CDR3 has 14 residues. The CDR3 DNA sequence: TGTGCCAGCAAGCCTGAGGGGGCAAGTACTGAAGCTTTCTTT. Translated, it gives CASKPEGASTEAFF.

This clone is judged medium-sized. The chain couples TRBV6-1 to TRBJ2-7; the D is unclear. This CDR3 has 10 amino acids. The V end was cut by 6 bases, the J end by 4 bases, with 4 bases between. Germline CDR1 MNHNS, CDR2 SASEGT. Written as DNA, the CDR3 is TGTGCCAGCAGGAGTTACGAGCAGTACTTC. Translated, it gives CASRSYEQYF.

This clone was seen only once. The rearrangement uses TRBV13 and TRBJ2-1; perhaps TRBD2 as D (5 bases). In germline, CDR1 is PRHDT, CDR2 FYEKMQ (reference sequence). CDR3 length: 13 amino acids. V gave up 5 bases and J gave up 7 bases, with 12 bases separating them. In DNA form, the CDR3 reads TGTGCCAGCAGCACGGGATCTTCAAATGAGCAGTTCTTC. Residues: CASSTGSSNEQFF. The full variable domain, completed using reference TRBV13 and TRBJ2-1, is AAGVIQSPRHLIKEKRETATLKCYPIPRHDTVYWYQQGPGQDPQFLISFYEKMQSDKGSIPDRFSAQQFSDYHSELNMSSLELGDSALYFCASSTGSSNEQFFGPGTRLTVL.

This clone was detected a few times. Germline and junction disagree at one end, which may indicate a read error. The chain links TRBV5-1 to TRBJ1-6; 8 bases are shared with TRBD1. From germline, CDR1 is SGHRS and CDR2 YFSETQ. The CDR3 consists of 17 residues. In nucleotides, the CDR3 is TGCGCCAGCAGCCGGGGTCAGGGGGCGTCCTATAATTCGCCCCTCCACTTT. Encoded protein: CASSRGQGASYNSPLHF.

The chain links TRBV6-5 to TRBJ2-4; D call uncertain. Germline lookup yields CDR1 MNHEY and CDR2 SVGAGI. With 4 bases removed from V and 6 bases from J, the gap between germline ends came to 13 bases. The CDR3 extends over 14 amino acids. Here the CDR3 DNA reads TGTGCCAGCAGTTCCGGTTATCGAGGAAACATTCAGTACTTC. It codes for CASSSGYRGNIQYF.

This clone was picked up a small number of times. The CDR3 bases are TGTGCCAGCAGCCAAGCTCCAGGGAAGAAGGGGGCAACTAATGAAAAACTGTTTTTT. Its translation is CASSQAPGKKGATNEKLFF. The chain has TRBV4-2 and TRBJ1-4; D might be TRBD1 (6 bases). The germline V gene encodes CDR1 LGHNA and CDR2 YNFKEQ. This CDR3 spans 19 amino acids. V was shortened by 1 base and J by 0 bases, with 18 bases between the two germline ends.

This clone was seen just once. This chain uses TRBV7-2 with TRBJ2-3; possibly TRBD2 for D (6 bases). Trimming left V 0 bases short and J 4 bases short, with 20 bases between. The CDR3 has 18 amino acids. From germline, CDR1 is SGHTA and CDR2 FQGNSA. CDR3 protein: CASSLAVKRARYPDTQYF. Here the CDR3 DNA reads TGTGCCAGCAGCTTAGCAGTCAAGCGGGCCAGGTACCCAGATACGCAGTATTTT.

This sequence joins TRBV6-5 and TRBJ1-1; 8 bases match TRBD1. The CDR3 totals 15 residues. V dropped 6 bases and J dropped 4; count of bases not matched to a gene: 10. Looked up from germline, CDR1 is MNHEY and CDR2 is SVGAGI. DNA of the CDR3: TGTGCCAGCAGCAGAAGGACAGGGCGGAGCACTGAAGCTTTCTTT. Amino acids: CASSRRTGRSTEAFF.

This clone was detected only a few times. The chain recombines TRBV30 with TRBJ1-6, with D maybe TRBD1 (5 bases). The CDR3 covers 15 residues. Trimming shortened V by 4 bases and J by 4 bases, and 14 bases separated the two germline ends. CDR1 and CDR2 (germline): GTSNPN, SVGIG (reference sequence). CDR3 loop: CAWTGPGGYNSPLHF. Written as DNA, the CDR3 is TGTGCCTGGACTGGTCCCGGGGGATATAATTCACCCCTCCACTTT.

J is TRBJ1-5 and V is TRBV15, with 9 bases identical to TRBD1. The CDR3 covers 16 residues. Germline V gene sequence: CDR1 LNHNV, CDR2 YYDKDF (reference sequence). V gave up 0 bases and J gave up 7 bases; unmatched junction bases: 7. In nucleotides, the CDR3 is TGTGCCACCAGCAGAGATCCGGGACAGGGAGGCCAGCCCCAGCATTTT. Its translation is CATSRDPGQGGQPQHF.

The V call is TRBV19, the J call TRBJ1-5, with 9 nucleotides matching TRBD1. CDR1 LNHDA and CDR2 SQIVND come from the germline V gene (reference sequence). The V and J ends lost 10 bases and 1 base, in that order; junction bases with no gene match: 11. The CDR3 is 16 residues long. As DNA, the CDR3 is TGTGCCATCACATACCAACAGGGGGCAAGCAATCAGCCCCAGCATTTT. Translating it yields CAITYQQGASNQPQHF. Full variable domain (remainder filled in from reference TRBV19 and TRBJ1-5): DGGITQSPKYLFRKEGQNVTLSCEQNLNHDAMYWYRQDPGQGLRLIYYSQIVNDFQKGDIAEGYSVSREKKESFPLTVTSAQKNPTAFYLCAITYQQGASNQPQHFGDGTRLSIL.

The CDR3 region is CAISVAGGNTEAFF. The CDR3 DNA reads as TGTGCCATCAGTGTAGCAGGGGGCAACACTGAAGCTTTCTTT. V and J are TRBV10-3 and TRBJ1-1, with TRBD1 matching over 8 bases. CDR1 is ENHRY, CDR2 SYGVKD, per germline. This CDR3 region has 14 residues. V shed 4 bases and J 2 bases; nucleotides not matched to a gene: 3.

This clone appeared a few times. V usage is TRBV6-1 and J usage is TRBJ2-5; 10 nucleotides match TRBD2. CDR3 size: 16 residues. V lost 4 bases and J lost 5; bases outside the gene matches: 10. The germline gives CDR1 MNHNS, CDR2 SASEGT. CDR3 amino acids: CASSGRSGGAGETQYF. For the CDR3, the DNA is TGTGCCAGCAGTGGCCGGAGCGGGGGGGCAGGGGAGACCCAGTACTTC.

J is TRBJ1-5 and V is TRBV19; 7 nucleotides line up with TRBD1. V dropped 6 bases and J dropped 4; count of bases not matched to a gene: 6. This CDR3 is 14 amino acids long. Germline V gives CDR1 LNHDA, CDR2 SQIVND (reference sequence). The CDR3 nucleotides read TGTGCCAGTAGGGCCGGACAGGTAAATCAGCCCCAGCATTTT. Translation: CASRAGQVNQPQHF.

The V and J genes are TRBV18 and TRBJ2-5, with TRBD2 matching 7 bases. In germline, CDR1 is KGHSH, CDR2 LQKENI. J was trimmed by 1 base and V by 2 bases; bases with no gene match: 1. CDR3 size: 14 residues. The CDR3 region has the DNA TGTGCCAGCTCACCAGCGGGGGTCCAAGAGACCCAGTACTTC. The encoded protein is CASSPAGVQETQYF.

The rearrangement links TRBV30 to TRBJ1-5; the D is unclear. Trimming left V 3 bases short and J 1 base short, with 10 bases between. CDR1 and CDR2 (germline): GTSNPN, SVGIG (reference sequence). CDR3 length: 14 residues. The CDR3 region is CAWREGQSNQPQHF. CDR3 bases: TGTGCCTGGAGGGAGGGTCAAAGCAATCAGCCCCAGCATTTT.

The chain employs TRBV6-1 and TRBJ1-6; D perhaps matches TRBD1 (5 bases). Germline CDR1 reads MNHNS; CDR2 reads SASEGT. The germline V and J ends were trimmed by 0 bases and 11 bases, with 26 bases remaining between them. The CDR3 is 19 amino acids. The CDR3 DNA follows: TGTGCCAGCAGTGAAGCGGGGTACGAACTCCGACGAACAGGAACACCCCTCCACTTT. Residues: CASSEAGYELRRTGTPLHF.

The chain employs TRBV5-1 and TRBJ2-6; D is unresolved. V shed 4 bases and J shed 1 base, with 12 bases lying between them. CDR3 length equals 16 residues. The germline V gene encodes CDR1 SGHRS and CDR2 YFSETQ. CDR3 nucleotide sequence: TGCGCCAGCAGCCTTGTCTGGCAGTCTGGGGCCAACGTCCTGACTTTC. Translated: CASSLVWQSGANVLTF.

The chain uses TRBV11-2 and TRBJ2-2; 9 bases line up with TRBD2. The CDR3 runs 17 residues. The V gene's germline CDR1 is SGHAT and CDR2 FQNNGV. V was pared by 6 bases and J by 2 bases, with 10 bases of the junction left unmatched. CDR3 in DNA: TGTGCCAGCAGGGTCCGGGAAGCGGGGGGAAACACCGGGGAGCTGTTTTTT. It specifies CASRVREAGGNTGELFF.

The genes are TRBV7-2 and TRBJ1-4; D is undetermined. CDR3 size: 16 residues. Germline lookup yields CDR1 SGHTA and CDR2 FQGNSA. Deletions cut 0 bases from V and 8 bases from J, with 16 bases between. The CDR3, as DNA: TGTGCCAGCAGCTTAGCACAGCTGAGTGGAGGGGAAAAACTGTTTTTT. This sequence encodes CASSLAQLSGGEKLFF.

The chain has TRBV6-6 and TRBJ1-5; D remains unclear. The V gene's germline CDR1 is MNHNY and CDR2 SVGAGI (reference sequence). This CDR3 spans 13 amino acids. Trimming stripped 0 bases from V and 5 bases from J, with 5 bases between. The CDR3, as DNA: TGTGCCAGCAGTTACTCGCGGGATCAGCCCCAGCATTTT. Its translation: CASSYSRDQPQHF.

V usage is TRBV9 and J usage is TRBJ1-4; 8 nucleotides match TRBD1. This CDR3 is built from 17 residues. J was trimmed by 8 bases and V by 5 bases; bases with no gene match: 17. Looked up from germline, CDR1 is SGDLS and CDR2 is YYNGEE. The CDR3 DNA is TGTGCCAGCAGTCTCGCCGCAGGGGGCCATTCCCAGGAAAAACTGTTTTTT. Protein: CASSLAAGGHSQEKLFF. Variable domain in full (rest from reference TRBV9 and TRBJ1-4): DSGVTQTPKHLITATGQRVTLRCSPRSGDLSVYWYQQSLDQGLQFLIQYYNGEERAKGNILERFSAQQFPDLHSELNLSSLELGDSALYFCASSLAAGGHSQEKLFFGSGTQLSVL.